This TCR beta chain was profiled in a study of sequential checkpoint blockade in melanoma. Across the whole study: Patients were randomized 1:1 to nivolumab-then-ipilimumab or ipilimumab-then-nivolumab first-line. Maintenance nivolumab came after either treatment sequence.

Measured with immunoSEQ multiplex PCR; TCRdb has only the in-frame clones, and not every one. The profile shows approximately 5,000 clones, roughly nine tenths of them singletons. V shed 5 bases, J shed 6 bases, and the junction held 5 bases outside the gene matches. CDR3 length: 14 amino acids. Germline lookup yields CDR1 LNHDA and CDR2 SQIVND (reference sequence). Sample treatment: randomized to nivolumab then ipilimumab (arm A) or the reverse (arm B). No patient had prior DNA-damaging chemotherapy. This clone was recorded only once. This clonotype was obtained from a human donor with melanoma. The source was CD8+ T cells sorted from blood (inferred from file names), collected from a patient given nivolumab and ipilimumab in sequence. The J gene is TRBJ2-7, the V gene TRBV19; 12 positions agree with TRBD1. In nucleotides, the CDR3 is TGTGCCAGTAGTGCGGGACAGGGGGCTCTCGAGCAGTACTTC. Encoded protein: CASSAGQGALEQYF.